A single sample gave rise to the 8 T cell receptor beta chains below, sequenced in a study of cytomegalovirus exposure and HLA in healthy donors. Use of 60 Vbeta and 13 Jbeta primers characterized the PCR. Only in-frame clones appear in the TCRdb table, and some are missing; sequencing was by immunoSEQ multiplex PCR. The sample gives about 230,000 clones, approximately 81% of which show up once; roughly 0.22% is in the top ten. Sequenced sample: PBMCs. These receptors were collected from a girl aged 2 to 10 in good health and CMV-seronegative.

The chain recombines TRBV6-4 with TRBJ2-1; 7 bases agree with TRBD2. The CDR3 runs to 14 residues. Germline V gene sequence: CDR1 MRHNA, CDR2 SNTAGT. The V segment lost 6 bases and the J segment 6 bases; nucleotides outside the gene matches: 8. In DNA, the CDR3 is TGTGCCAGCAGCCACGGACTAGATGCCAATGAGCAGTTCTTC. Translated, it gives CASSHGLDANEQFF.

This clone was detected a few times. This chain joins TRBV10-3 and TRBJ1-1; tentative D call: TRBD1 (6 bases). V shed 6 bases and J shed 5 bases, with 16 bases lying between them. The CDR3 runs to 14 residues. Germline CDR1 reads ENHRY; CDR2 reads SYGVKD. The CDR3 coding sequence is TGTGCCATCAGGGACGGGGGGCTTGGGACTGAAGCTTTCTTT. It specifies CAIRDGGLGTEAFF.

The chain employs TRBV2 and TRBJ1-2; no clear D. The V end lost 8 bases, the J end lost 4 bases, and 17 bases lay between the germline ends. Germline values: CDR1 SNHLY, CDR2 FYNNEI. CDR3 length equals 14 residues. The CDR3 bases are TGTGCCAGCCCCCCAGCGGAGGTGGGCTATGGCTACACCTTC. Protein sequence: CASPPAEVGYGYTF. The entire variable domain, with the rest obtained from reference TRBV2 and TRBJ1-2, is as follows: EPEVTQTPSHQVTQMGQEVILRCVPISNHLYFYWYRQILGQKVEFLVSFYNNEISEKSEIFDDQFSVERPDGSNFTLKIRSTKLEDSAMYFCASPPAEVGYGYTFGSGTRLTVV.

The chain recombines TRBV11-3 with TRBJ2-3, with 9 bases aligning to TRBD2. Germline lookup yields CDR1 SGHNT and CDR2 YENEEA. V was pared by 1 base and J by 3 bases, with 5 bases of the junction left unmatched. The CDR3 consists of 16 residues. The CDR3 DNA follows: TGTGCCAGCAGCTTAGTGGTTAGCGGGAGAACAGATACGCAGTATTTT. Its translation: CASSLVVSGRTDTQYF.

The chain recombines TRBV5-5 with TRBJ2-5; possible D gene TRBD2, 5 bases. The V gene lost 6 bases and the J gene lost 1 base, with 13 bases spanning the gap. Per the germline V gene, CDR1 is SGHKS and CDR2 is YYEKEE (reference sequence). This CDR3 is 14 amino acids long. The CDR3 spells CASTGRHLQETQYF. Written as DNA, the CDR3 is TGTGCCAGCACTGGGAGACATCTCCAAGAGACCCAGTACTTC.

The chain combines TRBV6-5 with TRBJ1-2, with D possibly TRBD1 on 5 matching bases. V gave up 4 bases and J gave up 0 bases, with 12 bases separating them. The V gene's germline CDR1 is MNHEY and CDR2 SVGAGI. This CDR3 is built from 15 residues. CDR3 in amino acids: CASSSPGGANYGYTF. The DNA for the CDR3 is TGTGCCAGCAGTTCCCCGGGGGGAGCTAACTATGGCTACACCTTC.

This CDR3 reads CSVKGANTEAFF. CDR3 DNA sequence: TGCAGCGTGAAGGGGGCGAACACTGAAGCTTTCTTT. The chain combines TRBV29-1 with TRBJ1-1; 7 nucleotides match TRBD1. CDR3 length: 12 amino acids. V lost 6 bases to trimming and J lost 1 base; unmatched junction nucleotides: 2. Germline-derived CDR1 and CDR2 are SQVTM and ANQGSEA.

The chain is built from TRBV7-2 and TRBJ1-2; D might be TRBD1 (6 bases). Germline V gene data show CDR1 as SGHTA and CDR2 as FQGNSA. The CDR3 covers 16 residues. The V and J ends lost 1 base and 8 bases respectively, with 20 bases between them. The CDR3 reads CASSLVSVVRTEGYTF. The CDR3 nucleotides read TGTGCCAGCAGCTTAGTATCAGTGGTGAGGACAGAAGGCTACACCTTC.